This is a list of T cell receptor beta chains from one sample in a study of Tregs in tolerant kidney transplant recipients. Clones were read by immunoSEQ multiplex PCR, and TCRdb kept only the in-frame ones, dropping some. The sample has more than 60,000 clones, 70% to 90% seen once; the top ten hold under 2.5%. The material sequenced was Tregs from blood, taken before the transplant. Source of these receptors: a human donor who received a combined kidney and bone marrow transplant. Both conserved end residues are part of each CDR3. The D gene is left open where the match is weak. For some rows the clone size is stated as once, few or many, or as a class when expanded; others skip it.

>12|TRBV7-9|TRBJ1-1|.|.
CASSFGSTEAFF
TGTGCCAGCAGTTTTGGGAGCACTGAAGCTTTCTTT
>15|TRBV11-2|TRBJ2-2|once|.
CASSLDPWAAGELFF
TGTGCCAGCAGCTTAGATCCGTGGGCGGCCGGGGAGCTGTTTTTT
>14|TRBV11-3|TRBJ2-1|few|.
CASSLDGSGDEQFF
TGTGCCAGCAGCTTAGATGGGTCGGGCGATGAGCAGTTCTTC
>14|TRBV5-1|TRBJ2-1|.|TRBD2
CATNPGLAGGRQFF
TGCGCCACTAATCCGGGACTAGCGGGGGGGCGGCAGTTCTTC
>11|TRBV4-1|TRBJ2-2|few|.
CATQGSGELFF
TGCGCCACCCAGGGGAGCGGGGAGCTGTTTTTT
>11|TRBV2|TRBJ2-5|.|.
CASRVGETQYF
TGTGCCAGCAGGGTGGGGGAGACCCAGTACTTC
>15|TRBV5-8|TRBJ1-5|.|TRBD1
CASSLMGTGDQPQHF
TGTGCCAGCAGCTTGATGGGGACAGGGGACCAGCCCCAGCATTTT
>16|TRBV21-1|TRBJ2-7|.|.
CASSYRQGAGRYEQYF
TGTGCCAGCAGCTACCGACAGGGGGCAGGCCGGTACGAGCAGTACTTC
>15|TRBV18|TRBJ2-2|.|TRBD1
CASSLWTGGTGELFF
TGTGCCAGCTCACTGTGGACAGGGGGCACCGGGGAGCTGTTTTTT
>14|TRBV6-5|TRBJ1-2|.|TRBD1
CASSSWGQGALYTF
TGTGCCAGCAGTTCATGGGGACAGGGGGCTTTGTACACCTTC